This entry lists 25 T cell receptor beta chains sequenced from one sample in a study of T-cell reconstitution after alpha-beta-depleted transplantation in children. For TCRbeta, the library was prepared with unique molecular identifiers. Each CDR3 protein gets one entry after TCRdb re-called the PCR reads with MiXCR. The table lists roughly 490,000 distinct CDR3 sequences, roughly 10% of them singletons, with roughly 15% in the top ten. Sequenced material: PBMCs, mostly from graft donor cells, taken 180 days after TCRalphabeta/CD19-depleted stem cell transplant. The receptors originated from a female patient aged 2-15 years who had a stem cell transplant for aplastic anemia, so the T cells may come from the graft donor.

This clonotype was detected a few times. This chain links TRBV7-2 with TRBJ2-7; TRBD1 is a possible D gene (5 bases). The V gene's germline CDR1 is SGHTA and CDR2 FQGNSA. The ends were cut back, 0 bases at V and 0 bases at J, with 9 bases in the middle. The CDR3 contains 15 residues. CDR3: CASSLAGRSSYEQYF. In nucleotides, the CDR3 is TGTGCCAGCAGCTTAGCGGGGCGGAGCTCCTACGAGCAGTACTTC.

For this clonotype: A junction end diverges from the germline sequence, so it may reflect a read error. The chain recombines TRBV3-1 with TRBJ1-2, with 7 bases that match TRBD1. CDR1 is LGHDT, CDR2 YNNKEL, per germline (reference sequence). The CDR3 spans 14 residues. The CDR3 nucleotides are TGTGCCAGCAGTCAAGACAGGGCGCGCCTTGGCTACACCTTC. It yields the protein CASSQDRARLGYTF. Drawing the rest from reference TRBV3-1 and TRBJ1-2, the complete variable domain is DTAVSQTPKYLVTQMGNDKSIKCEQNLGHDTMYWYKQDSKKFLKIMFSYNNKELIINETVPNRFSPKSPDKAHLNLHINSLELGDSAVYFCASSQDRARLGYTFGSGTRLTVV.

The V and J genes are TRBV7-3 and TRBJ2-1; either TRBD1 or TRBD2 may fit D (5 bases each). CDR1 is SGHTA and CDR2 is FQGTGA in the germline V gene. The V and J ends lost 6 bases and 7 bases respectively, with 28 bases between them. The CDR3 is 18 residues long. CDR3 loop: CASSWGKGAPRKGNEQFF. CDR3 sequence (DNA): TGTGCCAGCAGTTGGGGGAAAGGGGCCCCCCGTAAAGGGAATGAGCAGTTCTTC. The entire variable domain, with the rest obtained from reference TRBV7-3 and TRBJ2-1, is as follows: GAGVSQTPSNKVTEKGKYVELRCDPISGHTALYWYRQSLGQGPEFLIYFQGTGAADDSGLPNDRFFAVRPEGSVSTLKIQRTERGDSAVYLCASSWGKGAPRKGNEQFFGPGTRLTVL.

This clonotype was observed a few times. This sequence joins TRBV4-3 and TRBJ2-7, with 7 bases lining up with TRBD1. CDR3 length: 15 amino acids. The J segment lost 4 bases and the V segment lost 5 bases, leaving 11 bases of the junction unmatched. The germline V gene encodes CDR1 LGHNA and CDR2 YSLEER. DNA of the CDR3: TGCGCCAGCAGCACCCGACAGGGCCCCGGGTACGAGCAGTACGTC. Amino acid sequence: CASSTRQGPGYEQYV.

This clonotype was seen repeatedly, ten times or more. V usage is TRBV5-8 and J usage is TRBJ2-1; D gene ambiguous. The germline gives CDR1 SGHTS, CDR2 YDEGEE. The CDR3 is 13 residues long. The V end lost 4 bases, the J end lost 9 bases, and 14 bases lay between the germline ends. The chain's CDR3 is CASSLSTRGEQFF. In DNA form, the CDR3 reads TGTGCCAGCAGCCTCTCAACGAGAGGTGAGCAGTTCTTC.

The chain carries TRBV7-7 and TRBJ2-3; perhaps TRBD1 as D (5 bases). The CDR3 length is 15 residues. The germline V gene has CDR1 SSHAT and CDR2 FNYEAQ (reference sequence). V lost 5 bases and J 0 bases, leaving 12 bases between the germline ends. The DNA for the CDR3 is TGTGCCAGCAGCCCACAGGTTGCGAGCACAGATACGCAGTATTTT. Translation gives CASSPQVASTDTQYF.

This clonotype was detected a few times. The gene calls are TRBV19 and TRBJ1-1; possible D gene TRBD1, 5 bases. Germline loops: CDR1 LNHDA, CDR2 SQIVND (reference sequence). This CDR3 spans 16 amino acids. V was shortened by 0 bases and J by 2 bases, with 13 bases between the two germline ends. Here the CDR3 DNA reads TGTGCCAGTAGTATAGATCATGGGGGAAAAAACACTGAAGCTTTCTTT. It encodes CASSIDHGGKNTEAFF.

This clonotype was detected only a few times. The chain uses TRBV15 and TRBJ2-1; 12 bases map to TRBD1. CDR1 is LNHNV, CDR2 YYDKDF, per germline (reference sequence). The CDR3 extends over 17 amino acids. Unmatched junction bases numbered 11, after V lost 3 bases and J lost 8 bases. Here the CDR3 reads CATSRGAGQGAVHEQFF. CDR3 nucleotide sequence: TGTGCCACCAGCAGGGGCGCGGGACAGGGGGCTGTCCATGAGCAGTTCTTC.

This clonotype was seen just once. The V and J genes are TRBV9 and TRBJ2-1; D possibly uses TRBD1 or TRBD2 (6 bases each). Trimming stripped 4 bases from V and 0 bases from J, with 17 bases between. Looked up from germline, CDR1 is SGDLS and CDR2 is YYNGEE. CDR3 length: 17 residues. The DNA of the CDR3 is TGTGCCAGCAGCTCCGGGGGCCCCAAAGCCTCCTACAATGAGCAGTTCTTC. As protein: CASSSGGPKASYNEQFF.

Notes on this clonotype: A much more abundant neighbour one base away suggests this may be a read error. The rearrangement uses TRBV5-1 and TRBJ1-3; no clear D gene. The germline V gene encodes CDR1 SGHRS and CDR2 YFSETQ. This CDR3 spans 14 amino acids. The CDR3 bases are TGCGCCAGCACCTTGGAAGGGACTGGAAACACCATATATTTT. Translating gives CASTLEGTGNTIYF.

V is TRBV27 and J is TRBJ2-7; possible D gene TRBD1, 6 bases. V was trimmed by 2 bases and J by 3 bases, leaving 11 bases between them. CDR1 and CDR2 (germline): MNHEY, SMNVEV (reference sequence). The CDR3 runs to 14 residues. CDR3 nucleotides: TGTGCCAGCAGTTTAGTTCCGACAGGCTACGAGCAGTACTTC. It encodes CASSLVPTGYEQYF.

This rearrangement joins TRBV7-9 to TRBJ2-2; the D is unclear. The CDR3 consists of 14 residues. Germline loops: CDR1 SEHNR, CDR2 FQNEAQ (reference sequence). V shed 5 bases and J shed 5 bases, with 12 bases lying between them. The CDR3 region has the DNA TGTGCCAGCAGCCCGACTCCGGGTACCGGGGAGCTGTTTTTT. It codes for CASSPTPGTGELFF.

There are many counts of this clonotype. The rearrangement uses TRBV5-1 and TRBJ1-3, with D possibly matching TRBD1 (6 bases). Germline CDR1 reads SGHRS; CDR2 reads YFSETQ. The CDR3 is 14 residues long. V was shortened by 0 bases and J by 3 bases, with 7 bases between the two germline ends. The CDR3 DNA reads TGCGCCAGCAGCTTGGGACAGGATGGAAACACCATATATTTT. This codes for CASSLGQDGNTIYF.

This clonotype turned up a few times. The chain joins TRBV4-2 to TRBJ2-3; unclear D gene. Per the germline V gene, CDR1 is LGHNA and CDR2 is YNFKEQ. The CDR3 has 15 amino acids. V was pared by 0 bases and J by 2 bases, with 9 bases between. CDR3: CASSQDRVTTDTQYF. The CDR3 DNA reads TGTGCCAGCAGCCAAGATAGGGTAACCACAGATACGCAGTATTTT.

The rearrangement joins TRBV28 to TRBJ1-1; D is possibly TRBD1 (5 bases). This CDR3 region has 15 residues. V dropped 1 base and J dropped 0 bases, with 9 bases sitting between them. CDR1 and CDR2 from the germline V gene are MDHEN and SYDVKM. The CDR3 spells CASSLFQGLNTEAFF. The CDR3 DNA follows: TGTGCCAGCAGTTTATTTCAGGGATTGAACACTGAAGCTTTCTTT.

This clonotype has more than one count but fewer than ten. The chain has TRBV15 and TRBJ2-1, with 7 bases that match TRBD2. The CDR3 contains 14 residues. J gave up 6 bases and V 8 bases, and 10 bases lay outside the gene matches. Germline V gene sequence: CDR1 LNHNV, CDR2 YYDKDF (reference sequence). The CDR3 sequence: CATAWRETPNEQFF. The CDR3 nucleotides are TGTGCCACCGCTTGGCGGGAGACCCCCAATGAGCAGTTCTTC.

This clonotype was observed a handful of times. The chain joins TRBV29-1 to TRBJ1-2; 9 nucleotides align to TRBD1. Trimming cost V 0 bases and J 6 bases; bases outside gene matches: 11. Germline lookup yields CDR1 SQVTM and CDR2 ANQGSEA. CDR3 size: 16 residues. The CDR3 DNA follows: TGCAGCGTTGAAGATCTTTCCTTAACAGGGGGCGATGGCTACACCTTC. Translated: CSVEDLSLTGGDGYTF.

The V call is TRBV4-2, the J call TRBJ2-7, with TRBD1 matching 7 bases. CDR1 is LGHNA, CDR2 YNFKEQ, per germline. There are 14 residues in the CDR3. V dropped 4 bases and J dropped 2; count of bases not matched to a gene: 5. The CDR3 loop is CASSPGTVAYEQYF. The CDR3 region has the DNA TGTGCCAGCAGCCCGGGGACAGTGGCCTACGAGCAGTACTTC.

The V and J genes are TRBV7-2 and TRBJ2-5; possibly TRBD1 for D (5 bases). The CDR3 length is 15 residues. The ends were cut back, 5 bases at V and 7 bases at J, with 20 bases in the middle. CDR1 is SGHTA, CDR2 FQGNSA, per germline. The CDR3 spells CASSPKGLGRGTQYF. CDR3 nucleotides: TGTGCCAGCAGCCCAAAGGGCCTAGGAAGGGGGACCCAGTACTTC.

This clonotype has a handful of counts. The J gene is TRBJ2-5, the V gene TRBV15; D is ambiguous. Per germline, CDR1 LNHNV and CDR2 YYDKDF (reference sequence). Trimming removed 1 base from V and 7 bases from J, with 16 bases in between. The CDR3 has 15 amino acids. The CDR3 is CATSRVETPVGTQYF. CDR3 sequence (DNA): TGTGCCACCAGCAGAGTAGAGACCCCAGTAGGGACCCAGTACTTC.

This clonotype was found a few times. This chain uses TRBV30 with TRBJ2-7, with D maybe TRBD1 (6 bases). The length of the CDR3 is 14 residues. Germline V lookup: CDR1 GTSNPN, CDR2 SVGIG (reference sequence). The ends were cut back, 0 bases at V and 2 bases at J, with 11 bases in the middle. The CDR3 here is CAWSVMDRPYEQYV. CDR3 DNA: TGTGCCTGGAGTGTGATGGACAGACCCTACGAGCAGTACGTC.

This clonotype has a handful of counts. This chain links TRBV7-9 with TRBJ1-2; tentatively, D is TRBD1 (6 bases). CDR1 is SEHNR and CDR2 is FQNEAQ in the germline V gene (reference sequence). Trimming shortened V by 3 bases and J by 4 bases, and 15 bases separated the two germline ends. The CDR3 spans 15 residues. The CDR3 DNA reads as TGTGCCAGCAGCTTGATGGGGGGCCATGGCTATGGCTACACCTTC. This sequence encodes CASSLMGGHGYGYTF.

This clonotype was seen more than once but under ten times. The chain couples TRBV9 to TRBJ2-1; 13 bases are a match to TRBD2. This CDR3 has 19 amino acids. Germline values: CDR1 SGDLS, CDR2 YYNGEE. V shed 0 bases, J shed 0 bases, and the junction held 6 bases outside the gene matches. CDR3 DNA sequence: TGTGCCAGCAGCGTAGGACTAGCGGGAGGCCGGGGCTCCTACAATGAGCAGTTCTTC. It codes for CASSVGLAGGRGSYNEQFF.

This clonotype has more than one count but fewer than ten. The chain is built from TRBV6-2 or TRBV6-3 and TRBJ1-5; D remains ambiguous. The germline V gene has CDR1 MNHEY and CDR2 SVGEGT. The CDR3 covers 15 residues. Trimming shortened V by 6 bases and J by 2 bases, and 14 bases separated the two germline ends. The CDR3 DNA reads TGTGCCAGCAGCCCGCAAGGGAAAGGCAATCAGCCCCAGCATTTT. This codes for CASSPQGKGNQPQHF.

In its sample, this clonotype was seen a few times. This chain links TRBV7-2 with TRBJ1-6; possibly TRBD1 for D (6 bases). V lost 5 bases, J lost 6 bases, and 17 bases lay in between. This CDR3 region has 16 residues. Per the germline V gene, CDR1 is SGHTA and CDR2 is FQGNSA. The CDR3 loop is CASSHGTLVTNSPLHF. The CDR3 DNA reads TGTGCCAGCAGCCACGGGACACTGGTGACTAATTCACCCCTCCACTTT.